The 5 T cell receptor beta chains below all came from one sample that was sequenced in a study of vaccination and CD4 T cells after COVID-19. These receptors have no identified antigens. Treatment specified: 10-day PBMC culture with coronavirus spike peptide pools or control peptides (ViraFEST assay). The Oncomine TCR Beta short-read assay sequenced DNA from cultured CD4+ T cells. One entry per CDR3 protein, called by TCRdb with MiXCR from the PCR reads. The repertoire holds about 16,000 distinct CDR3 sequences, with less than 75% as singletons. The sequenced material came from CD4+ T cells from blood, cultured in vitro. Every receptor here comes from a human donor who had recovered from COVID-19.

This clonotype turned up a few times. The CDR3 region has the DNA TGTGCCTGGAGTGTACTAGGGGGTGGAACTGAAGCTTTCTTT. Translating it yields CAWSVLGGGTEAFF. This chain joins TRBV30 and TRBJ1-1; D perhaps matches TRBD1 (6 bases). Germline CDR1 GTSNPN, CDR2 SVGIG (reference sequence). Trimming took off 0 bases at V and 5 bases at J, with 13 bases between the two ends. The CDR3 contains 14 residues.

The chain is built from TRBV7-2 and TRBJ2-1; a weak D match, TRBD2 (6 bases). Per germline, CDR1 SGHTA and CDR2 FQGNSA. The ends were cut back, 8 bases at V and 3 bases at J, with 14 bases in the middle. The CDR3 is made up of 14 amino acids. The DNA for the CDR3 is TGTGCCAGCCAAGATTATAGCGGCTACAATGAGCAGTTCTTC. Translating gives CASQDYSGYNEQFF.

In this sample, this clonotype turned up a few times. J is TRBJ2-7 and V is TRBV20-1; D possibly corresponds to TRBD2 (6 bases). Trimming cost V 4 bases and J 6 bases, with 16 bases left between them. Germline V gene sequence: CDR1 DFQATT, CDR2 SNEGSKA (reference sequence). The CDR3 loop spans 13 amino acids. The CDR3 DNA is TGCAGTGCTACCCCTCCCCTCGGGGGCGAGCAGTACTTC. Protein product: CSATPPLGGEQYF.

This rearrangement joins TRBV12-3 or TRBV12-4 to TRBJ2-7, with D perhaps matching TRBD2 (6 bases). V was shortened by 3 bases and J by 3 bases, with 12 bases between the two germline ends. The CDR3 is 14 amino acids. The CDR3 here is CASSLAGLNYEQYF. The CDR3 bases are TGTGCCAGCAGTTTGGCGGGACTTAACTACGAGCAGTACTTC.

The CDR3 DNA sequence: TGTGCCAGCAGCTTAAACAGGGACACCGGGGAGCTGTTTTTT. Encoded protein: CASSLNRDTGELFF. This chain connects TRBV7-3 to TRBJ2-2; weak D call: TRBD1 (6 bases). Germline CDR1 is SGHTA and CDR2 is FQGTGA. CDR3 length equals 14 residues. Trimming cost V 1 base and J 3 bases, with 6 bases left between them.